This entry lists 14 T cell receptor beta chains sequenced from one sample in a study of T cells in Graves' hyperthyroidism and ophthalmopathy. RNA transcripts were the template for amplifying TCR beta CDR3 regions. First-round RT-PCR targeting the TCR CDR3 was performed with the HTBI primer set. Via MiXCR, TCRdb re-called the multiplex PCR reads, giving one row per CDR3 protein. The sample carries hundreds of thousands of distinct CDR3 sequences, around 15% recorded once. Specimen: blood. These receptors came from a woman aged 18-29 years with Graves' hyperthyroidism.

This clonotype came up many times. V and J are TRBV5-6 and TRBJ2-7, with D perhaps TRBD2 (5 bases). Germline values: CDR1 SGHDT, CDR2 YYEEEE. The V and J ends lost 0 bases and 4 bases respectively, with 14 bases between them. The CDR3 length is 15 residues. The CDR3 sequence: CASSLDVGEGYEQYF. The CDR3 coding sequence is TGTGCCAGCAGCTTGGACGTGGGAGAGGGATACGAGCAGTACTTC.

This clonotype was found a few times. The CDR3 sequence is CSASPRTGFETQYF. Written as DNA, the CDR3 is TGCAGTGCTAGCCCCCGGACAGGGTTTGAGACCCAGTACTTC. The genes are TRBV20-1 and TRBJ2-5; 8 bases are shared with TRBD1. Germline V gives CDR1 DFQATT, CDR2 SNEGSKA (reference sequence). This CDR3 is 14 amino acids long. V lost 3 bases, J lost 5 bases, and 8 bases stayed unmatched.

The sample holds many counts of this clonotype. The chain joins TRBV11-2 to TRBJ1-1; D not certain. This CDR3 is 12 amino acids long. The V gene lost 10 bases and the J gene lost 7 bases, with 16 bases spanning the gap. Germline assignment: CDR1 SGHAT and CDR2 FQNNGV. The CDR3: CAILRGPLEAFF. In nucleotides, the CDR3 is TGTGCCATCCTCCGGGGTCCCCTTGAAGCTTTCTTT.

This chain connects TRBV6-2 or TRBV6-3 to TRBJ2-4; either TRBD1 or TRBD2 may supply D (5 bases each). V gave up 8 bases and J gave up 6 bases, with 14 bases separating them. The germline gives CDR1 MNHEY, CDR2 SVGEGT. The CDR3 is 13 amino acids. CDR3 region: CASHTRELNIQYF. CDR3 nucleotide sequence: TGTGCCAGCCATACCAGGGAGTTAAACATTCAGTACTTC.

Remarks on this clonotype: Germline is not matched at one junction end, which may reflect a read error. The gene calls are TRBV7-9 and TRBJ2-1; no clear D. CDR3 size: 15 residues. Germline V gives CDR1 SEHNR, CDR2 FQNEAQ (reference sequence). The CDR3 loop is CTSSSPDTTLGEQFF. For the CDR3, the DNA is TGTACCAGCAGCTCCCCAGACACCACTCTTGGTGAGCAGTTCTTC.

V and J are TRBV6-2 or TRBV6-3 and TRBJ1-5; tentatively, D is TRBD1 (5 bases). The V end lost 5 bases, the J end lost 3 bases, and 11 bases lay between the germline ends. The CDR3 has 14 amino acids. Germline CDR1 reads MNHEY; CDR2 reads SVGEGT. The chain's CDR3 is CASSEDSFNQPQHF. For the CDR3, the DNA is TGTGCCAGCAGTGAAGACAGTTTCAATCAGCCCCAGCATTTT.

The chain couples TRBV19 to TRBJ2-1; D is perhaps TRBD1 (6 bases). CDR1 is LNHDA, CDR2 SQIVND, per germline (reference sequence). The length of the CDR3 is 16 residues. V was pared by 6 bases and J by 3 bases, with 18 bases between. The CDR3 DNA reads as TGTGCCAGTAGCGCCAACCGGGACACCCTCTACAATGAGCAGTTCTTC. Translation: CASSANRDTLYNEQFF.

This clonotype was detected many times. V usage is TRBV29-1 and J usage is TRBJ1-2, with D perhaps matching TRBD1 (6 bases). CDR1 and CDR2 (germline): SQVTM, ANQGSEA. V was trimmed by 6 bases and J by 2 bases, leaving 10 bases between them. This CDR3 is 12 amino acids long. CDR3 residues: CSVETGNYGYTF. CDR3 DNA sequence: TGCAGCGTGGAAACAGGGAACTATGGCTACACCTTC. The variable domain in full, with the rest retrieved from reference TRBV29-1 and TRBJ1-2, is SAVISQKPSRDICQRGTSLTIQCQVDSQVTMMFWYRQQPGQSLTLIATANQGSEATYESGFVIDKFPISRPNLTFSTLTVSNMSPEDSSIYLCSVETGNYGYTFGSGTRLTVV.

This clonotype appeared many times. The chain has TRBV27 and TRBJ2-6; D remains unclear. CDR1 and CDR2 from the germline V gene are MNHEY and SMNVEV (reference sequence). CDR3 size: 14 residues. Trimming left V 5 bases short and J 0 bases short, with 5 bases between. The CDR3 sequence is CASSEDSGANVLTF. The CDR3 nucleotides read TGTGCCAGCAGTGAAGACTCTGGGGCCAACGTCCTGACTTTC.

Notes on this clonotype: Germline is not matched at one junction end, which may reflect a read error. The rearrangement joins TRBV18 to TRBJ2-3, with D unclear. Germline CDR1 KGHSH, CDR2 LQKENI. This CDR3 region has 15 residues. CDR3 bases: TGTGCCAGCTCCCCACCCCCTGGACCCACAGATACGCAGTATTTT. It specifies CASSPPPGPTDTQYF.

Written as DNA, the CDR3 is TGTGCCAGCTCAGGGAGTAGCGCCGGGGAGCTGTTTTTT. Encoded protein: CASSGSSAGELFF. The rearrangement uses TRBV18 and TRBJ2-2, with D maybe TRBD2 (5 bases). Germline lookup yields CDR1 KGHSH and CDR2 LQKENI. Trimming cost V 5 bases and J 6 bases, with 10 bases left between them. The CDR3 consists of 13 residues.

The chain uses TRBV5-1 and TRBJ1-1; 7 bases match TRBD1. V shed 0 bases, J shed 10 bases, and the junction held 6 bases outside the gene matches. This CDR3 is 13 amino acids long. From germline, CDR1 is SGHRS and CDR2 YFSETQ. DNA for the CDR3: TGCGCCAGCAGCTTGGCCGGGGACAGTGGAGCTTTCTTT. Translated: CASSLAGDSGAFF.

This rearrangement joins TRBV4-1 to TRBJ2-1; no firm D call. The better agreement between TRBJ2-7 and the DNA end casts doubt on the J call. Germline lookup yields CDR1 MGHRA and CDR2 YSYEKL. The CDR3 length is 13 residues. In nucleotides, the CDR3 is TGCGCCAGCAGCCAAAACCCCTACAATGAGCAGTACTTC. Amino acids: CASSQNPYNEQYF.

This clonotype was picked up many times. The chain is built from TRBV20-1 and TRBJ2-3; a possible D gene is TRBD2 (7 bases). Germline V gives CDR1 DFQATT, CDR2 SNEGSKA (reference sequence). The CDR3 contains 15 residues. V lost 6 bases and J 2 bases, leaving 18 bases between the germline ends. The CDR3 nucleotides are TGCAGTGCAGTAGGGGGGGGACACCACACAGATACGCAGTATTTT. It is translated as CSAVGGGHHTDTQYF.